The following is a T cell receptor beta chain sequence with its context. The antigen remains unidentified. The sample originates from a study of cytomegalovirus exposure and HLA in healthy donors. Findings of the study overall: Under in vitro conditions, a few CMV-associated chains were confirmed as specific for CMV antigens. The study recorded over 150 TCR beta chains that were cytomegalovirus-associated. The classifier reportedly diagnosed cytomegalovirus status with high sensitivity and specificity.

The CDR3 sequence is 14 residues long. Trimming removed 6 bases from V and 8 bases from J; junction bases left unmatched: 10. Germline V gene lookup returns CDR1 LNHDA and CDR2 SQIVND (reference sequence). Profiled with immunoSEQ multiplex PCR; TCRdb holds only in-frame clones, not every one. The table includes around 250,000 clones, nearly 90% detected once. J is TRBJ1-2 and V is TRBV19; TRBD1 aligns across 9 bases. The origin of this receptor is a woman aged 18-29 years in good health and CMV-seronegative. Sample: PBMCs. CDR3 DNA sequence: TGTGCCAGTAGCCCTACGGGAACAGGGGGCGGCTACACCTTC. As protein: CASSPTGTGGGYTF.